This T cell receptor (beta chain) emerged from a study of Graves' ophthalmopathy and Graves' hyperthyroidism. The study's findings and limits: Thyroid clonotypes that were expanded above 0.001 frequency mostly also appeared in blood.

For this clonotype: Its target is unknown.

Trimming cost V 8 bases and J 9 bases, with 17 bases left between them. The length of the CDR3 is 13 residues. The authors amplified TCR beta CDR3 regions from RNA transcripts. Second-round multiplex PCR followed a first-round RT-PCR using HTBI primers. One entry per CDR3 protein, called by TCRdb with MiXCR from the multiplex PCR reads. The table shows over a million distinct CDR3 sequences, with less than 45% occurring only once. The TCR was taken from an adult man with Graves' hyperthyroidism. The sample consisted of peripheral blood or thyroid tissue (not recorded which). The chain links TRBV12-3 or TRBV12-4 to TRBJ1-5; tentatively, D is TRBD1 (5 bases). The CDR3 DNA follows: TGTGCCAGCCGCTTAGGGGCCTCGGGGCCCCAGCATTTT. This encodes CASRLGASGPQHF.